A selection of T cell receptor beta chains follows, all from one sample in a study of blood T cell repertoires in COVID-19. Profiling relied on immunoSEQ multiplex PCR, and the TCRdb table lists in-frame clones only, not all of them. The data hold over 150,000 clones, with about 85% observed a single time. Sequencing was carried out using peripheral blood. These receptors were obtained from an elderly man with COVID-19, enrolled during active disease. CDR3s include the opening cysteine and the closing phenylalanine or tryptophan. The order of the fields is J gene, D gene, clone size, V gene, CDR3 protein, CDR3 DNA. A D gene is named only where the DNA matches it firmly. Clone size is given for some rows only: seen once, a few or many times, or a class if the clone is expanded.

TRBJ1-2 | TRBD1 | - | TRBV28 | CASSWGTVNYGYTF | TGTGCCAGCAGTTGGGGGACAGTCAACTATGGCTACACCTTC
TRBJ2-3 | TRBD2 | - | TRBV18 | CASSGRRGETDTQYF | TGTGCCAGCTCAGGTCGGCGGGGGGAAACAGATACGCAGTATTTT
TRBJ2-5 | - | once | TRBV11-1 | CASSKGETQYF | TGTGCCAGCAGCAAGGGGGAGACCCAGTACTTC
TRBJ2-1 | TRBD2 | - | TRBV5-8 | CASSLGRGSSYNEQFF | TGTGCCAGCAGCTTGGGGCGGGGGAGCTCCTACAATGAGCAGTTCTTC
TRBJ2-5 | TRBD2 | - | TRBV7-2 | CASSLARRRGGLETQYF | TGTGCCAGCAGCTTAGCAAGACGCCGGGGGGGCCTAGAGACCCAGTACTTC
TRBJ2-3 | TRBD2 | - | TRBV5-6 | CASSFLRGGPSTDTQYF | TGTGCCAGCAGCTTTCTCCGCGGGGGGCCGAGCACAGATACGCAGTATTTT
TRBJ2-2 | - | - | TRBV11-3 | CASSRQTVNTGELFF | TGTGCCAGCAGCCGACAGACCGTGAACACCGGGGAGCTGTTTTTT
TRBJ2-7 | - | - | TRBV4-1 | CASSQDRITGLSYEQYF | TGCGCCAGCAGCCAAGATAGAATCACAGGGCTTTCCTACGAGCAGTACTTC
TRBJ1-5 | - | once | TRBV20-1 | CSASTGNQPQHF | TGCAGTGCTAGTACAGGCAATCAGCCCCAGCATTTT
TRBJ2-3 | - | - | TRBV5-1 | CASSSNQGNKADTQYF | TGCGCCAGCAGTTCGAACCAGGGGAATAAGGCAGATACGCAGTATTTT
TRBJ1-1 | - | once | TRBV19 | CASGDSRDTEAFF | TGTGCCAGTGGCGATAGTCGGGACACTGAAGCTTTCTTT
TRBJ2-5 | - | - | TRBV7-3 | CASSNSTNQETQYF | TGTGCCAGCAGCAATTCTACGAATCAAGAGACCCAGTACTTC
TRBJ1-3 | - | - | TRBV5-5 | CASSQIRTGRSGNTIYF | TGTGCCAGCAGCCAAATCAGGACGGGGAGGTCCGGAAACACCATATATTTT
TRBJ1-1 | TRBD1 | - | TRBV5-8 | CASSRTRQGFTEAFF | TGTGCCAGCAGCCGGACCCGACAGGGGTTCACTGAAGCTTTCTTT
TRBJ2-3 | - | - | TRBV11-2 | CASSLQGVVTDTQYF | TGTGCCAGCAGCTTACAGGGCGTAGTTACAGATACGCAGTATTTT
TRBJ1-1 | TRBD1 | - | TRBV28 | CASSPLDRGTTEAFF | TGTGCCAGCAGTCCACTGGACAGGGGGACCACTGAAGCTTTCTTT
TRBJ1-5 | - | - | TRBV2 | CASSADRSQYQPQHF | TGTGCCAGCAGCGCGGACAGATCCCAATATCAGCCCCAGCATTTT
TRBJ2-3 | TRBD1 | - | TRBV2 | CASVTGAETDTQYF | TGTGCCAGCGTTACAGGGGCAGAAACAGATACGCAGTATTTT
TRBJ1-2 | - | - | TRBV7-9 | CASTQSSGGYTF | TGTGCCAGCACCCAAAGCTCCGGTGGCTACACCTTC
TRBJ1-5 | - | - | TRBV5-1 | CASSPDRNQPQHF | TGCGCCAGCAGCCCCGACAGGAATCAGCCCCAGCATTTT
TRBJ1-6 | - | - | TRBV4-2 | CASSQKSPGQGISPLHF | TGTGCCAGCAGCCAAAAATCCCCGGGCCAGGGTATTTCACCCCTCCACTTT
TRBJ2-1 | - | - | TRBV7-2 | CASSLRGSYNEQFF | TGTGCCAGCAGCTTAAGGGGTTCCTACAATGAGCAGTTCTTC
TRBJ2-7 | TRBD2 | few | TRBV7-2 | CASSITGTSSEQYF | TGTGCCAGCAGCATCACCGGGACTAGCAGCGAGCAGTACTTC
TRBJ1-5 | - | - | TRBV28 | CASSLGGGLGYQPQHF | TGTGCCAGCAGTTTAGGGGGGGGCCTAGGGTATCAGCCCCAGCATTTT
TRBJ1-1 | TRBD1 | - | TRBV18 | CASSRDRNTEAFF | TGTGCCAGCTCAAGGGACAGGAACACTGAAGCTTTCTTT
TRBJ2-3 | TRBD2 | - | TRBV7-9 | CASTRGVTTDTQYF | TGTGCCAGCACCCGGGGGGTTACCACAGATACGCAGTATTTT
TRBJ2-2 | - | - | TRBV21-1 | CASIGGQVTTGELFF | TGTGCCAGCATCGGGGGGCAGGTGACAACCGGGGAGCTGTTTTTT
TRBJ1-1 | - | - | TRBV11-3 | CASSSGGGENTEAFF | TGTGCCAGCAGCTCCGGGGGTGGGGAGAACACTGAAGCTTTCTTT
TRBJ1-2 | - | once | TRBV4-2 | CASSQDHGDGFYGYTF | TGTGCCAGCAGCCAAGATCATGGAGACGGATTCTATGGCTACACCTTC
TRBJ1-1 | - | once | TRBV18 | CASSPLLGPPGNTEAFF | TGTGCCAGCTCACCACTGCTCGGTCCGCCCGGGAATACTGAAGCTTTCTTT
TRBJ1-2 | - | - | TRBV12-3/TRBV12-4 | CASSLSRYGYTF | TGTGCCAGCAGTTTGTCCAGATATGGCTACACCTTC
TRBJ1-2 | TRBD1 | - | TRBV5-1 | CASSLGQGGPYGYTF | TGCGCCAGCAGCTTGGGGCAGGGGGGCCCCTATGGCTACACCTTC
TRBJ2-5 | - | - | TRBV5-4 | CASSSRVQETQYF | TGTGCCAGCAGCTCCAGGGTACAAGAGACCCAGTACTTC
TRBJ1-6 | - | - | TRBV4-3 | CASSQDWGDSPLHF | TGCGCCAGCAGCCAAGATTGGGGAGATTCACCCCTCCACTTT
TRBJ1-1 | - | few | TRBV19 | CASSPFVGGNTEAFF | TGTGCCAGTAGTCCGTTTGTAGGGGGAAACACTGAAGCTTTCTTT
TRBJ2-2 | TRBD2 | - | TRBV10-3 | CAMARGAGELFF | TGTGCCATGGCCCGGGGGGCCGGGGAGCTGTTTTTT
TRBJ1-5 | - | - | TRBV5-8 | CASRKEGTERNQPQHF | TGTGCCAGCAGAAAAGAGGGTACAGAGCGCAATCAGCCCCAGCATTTT
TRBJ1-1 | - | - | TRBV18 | CASSRGSGNTEAFF | TGTGCCAGCTCCCGGGGGTCGGGGAACACTGAAGCTTTCTTT
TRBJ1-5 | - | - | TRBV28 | CASSLEGEPQHF | TGTGCCAGCAGTTTAGAAGGGGAACCCCAGCATTTT
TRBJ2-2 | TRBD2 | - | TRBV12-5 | CASGSSPGLAGGYTGELFF | TGTGCTAGTGGTTCGTCCCCGGGACTAGCGGGGGGGTACACCGGGGAGCTGTTTTTT
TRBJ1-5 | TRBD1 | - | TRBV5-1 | CASSSGTGWSQPQHF | TGCGCCAGCAGCTCCGGGACAGGGTGGAGTCAGCCCCAGCATTTT
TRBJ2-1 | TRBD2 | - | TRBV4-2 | CASSQASGVSSNEQFF | TGTGCCAGCAGCCAGGCTAGCGGGGTCTCTTCGAATGAGCAGTTCTTC
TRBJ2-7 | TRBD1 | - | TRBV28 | CASSSRTGEEFEQYF | TGTGCCAGCAGTTCGCGGACAGGGGAGGAATTCGAGCAGTACTTC
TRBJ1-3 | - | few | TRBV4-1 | CASSQAIGLGNTIYF | TGCGCCAGCAGCCAAGCAATCGGTCTCGGGAACACCATATATTTT
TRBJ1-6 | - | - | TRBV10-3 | CAISEGSSYNSPLHF | TGTGCCATCAGTGAGGGGAGCTCCTATAATTCACCCCTCCACTTT
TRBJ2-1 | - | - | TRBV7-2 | CASSFKGLSSYNEQFF | TGTGCCAGCAGCTTTAAGGGGTTGAGCTCCTACAATGAGCAGTTCTTC
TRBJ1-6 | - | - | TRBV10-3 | CAISERTVSNSPLHF | TGTGCCATCAGTGAGAGGACAGTTTCCAATTCACCCCTCCACTTT
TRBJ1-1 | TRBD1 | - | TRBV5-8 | CASSLAQRGGQGRTEAFF | TGTGCCAGCAGCTTGGCACAGCGGGGGGGACAGGGCCGGACTGAAGCTTTCTTT
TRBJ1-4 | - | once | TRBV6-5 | CASRRTGGNEKLFF | TGTGCCAGCAGGCGGACGGGGGGTAATGAAAAACTGTTTTTT
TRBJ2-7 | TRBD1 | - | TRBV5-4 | CASSLRSGTGSGEQYF | TGTGCCAGCAGCTTACGTTCCGGGACAGGTAGTGGTGAGCAGTACTTC
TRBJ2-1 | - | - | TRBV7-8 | CASSFGGRDRHRFF | TGTGCCAGCAGCTTTGGGGGCCGGGACCGCCACCGGTTCTTC
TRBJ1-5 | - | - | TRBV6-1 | CASSEVGVGNQPQHF | TGTGCCAGCAGTGAAGTAGGGGTTGGGAATCAGCCCCAGCATTTT